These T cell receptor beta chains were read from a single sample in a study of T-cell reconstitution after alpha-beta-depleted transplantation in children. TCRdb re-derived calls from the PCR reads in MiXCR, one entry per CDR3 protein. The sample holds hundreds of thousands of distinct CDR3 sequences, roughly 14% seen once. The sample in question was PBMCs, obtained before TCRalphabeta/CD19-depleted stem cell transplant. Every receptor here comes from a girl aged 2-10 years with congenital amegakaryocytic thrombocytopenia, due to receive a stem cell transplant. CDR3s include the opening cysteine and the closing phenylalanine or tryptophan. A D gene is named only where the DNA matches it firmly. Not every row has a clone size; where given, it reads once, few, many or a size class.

TGTGCCAGCAAGCGGCTAGCGGGAGGGGATGAGCAGTTCTTC,CASKRLAGGDEQFF,TRBJ2-1,many,TRBV6-4,TRBD2
TGTGCCAGCAGCTTAGCGCTGGGAGGCGGTCAGCCCCAGCATTTT,CASSLALGGGQPQHF,TRBJ1-5,many,TRBV7-8,NA
TGTGCCAGTAGTGCGTCCCCCGGATCCGAAGAGACCCAGTACTTC,CASSASPGSEETQYF,TRBJ2-5,few,TRBV19,NA
TGCGCCAGCAGCTCGGGACTAGCGGGAGTGGTGGTGGATGAGCTGTTCTTC,CASSSGLAGVVVDELFF,TRBJ2-1,NA,TRBV5-1,TRBD2
TGTGCCAGCAGTAATGGGCGGGCGGAATCACCCCTCCACTTT,CASSNGRAESPLHF,TRBJ1-6,many,TRBV27,NA
TGTGCCAGCAATTCCGCGGGAGTCTCCTACGAGCAGTACTTC,CASNSAGVSYEQYF,TRBJ2-7,few,TRBV28,TRBD2
TGCGCCACCCGGACTAGCAACTCCTACAATGAGCAGTTCTTC,CATRTSNSYNEQFF,TRBJ2-1,NA,TRBV5-1,TRBD2
TGCGCCAGCAGCCCACCGATGACTAGTCAAGAGACCCAGTACTTC,CASSPPMTSQETQYF,TRBJ2-5,few,TRBV5-1,NA
TGCAGTGCTAGTCGGGCTAGCTGGAACGAGCAGTACTTC,CSASRASWNEQYF,TRBJ2-7,NA,TRBV20-1,NA
TGTGCCAGCACAAAACCGAGTCAGGGCTCCTACGAGCAGTACTTC,CASTKPSQGSYEQYF,TRBJ2-7,NA,TRBV7-2,NA
TGCGCCAGCCGGAGACTAGCGGGAGCCAATGAGCAGTTCTTC,CASRRLAGANEQFF,TRBJ2-1,many,TRBV4-1,TRBD2
TGCAGTGCTAGTCGGACAGATAAGAACACCGGGGAGCTGTTTTTT,CSASRTDKNTGELFF,TRBJ2-2,few,TRBV20-1,NA
TGTGCCAGCAGTTTAGGCGGTGGGGGATCTTTTGACGAGCAGTACTTC,CASSLGGGGSFDEQYF,TRBJ2-7,many,TRBV28,NA
TGCGCCAGCGAACAGGGGGCGGATGAAAAACTGTTTTTT,CASEQGADEKLFF,TRBJ1-4,NA,TRBV4-1,TRBD1
TGTGCCAGCAGTTCCCCGGAAGGGGAGCAGTTCTTC,CASSSPEGEQFF,TRBJ2-1,many,TRBV12-3/TRBV12-4,NA
TGCAGTGCTAGCGGGCTAGCGGGAGGCGAGCAGTACTTC,CSASGLAGGEQYF,TRBJ2-7,many,TRBV20-1,TRBD2